The next 6 T cell receptor beta chains were all read from a single sample in a study of T cell responses to AZD1222 COVID-19 vaccine. TCRdb keeps only in-frame clones here, not all; method: immunoSEQ multiplex PCR. The sample lists roughly 200,000 clones, around 94% occurring once. This sample comprised peripheral blood, obtained 28 days after the second dose of the MenACWY control vaccine. These receptors originate from an adult who received the MenACWY meningococcal vaccine as a control.

This sequence joins TRBV27 and TRBJ2-7, with TRBD1 identical over 7 bases. This CDR3 has 14 amino acids. V was pared by 2 bases and J by 5 bases, with 6 bases of the junction left unmatched. Germline lookup yields CDR1 MNHEY and CDR2 SMNVEV (reference sequence). The CDR3 region has the DNA TGTGCCAGCAGTTTACGGACAGGTTCGAACGAGCAGTACTTC. It specifies CASSLRTGSNEQYF.

This clone was observed a single time. This chain connects TRBV15 to TRBJ2-7; TRBD1 is a possible D gene (6 bases). The CDR3 loop spans 13 amino acids. Per germline, CDR1 LNHNV and CDR2 YYDKDF (reference sequence). With 5 bases removed from V and 3 bases from J, the gap between germline ends came to 11 bases. The CDR3 reads CATSGTSVYEQYF. As DNA, the CDR3 is TGTGCCACCAGCGGGACATCCGTCTACGAGCAGTACTTC.

The chain has TRBV28 and TRBJ1-2, with a tentative D call TRBD1 (5 bases). The CDR3 consists of 14 residues. V was trimmed by 3 bases and J by 5 bases, leaving 13 bases between them. CDR1 and CDR2 from the germline V gene are MDHEN and SYDVKM. CDR3 sequence reads: CASSFRAGRYGYTF. The CDR3 nucleotides are TGTGCCAGCAGTTTCAGGGCAGGGCGGTATGGCTACACCTTC.

V is TRBV10-3 and J is TRBJ2-7; D is possibly TRBD2 (5 bases). Trimming shortened V by 4 bases and J by 0 bases, and 13 bases separated the two germline ends. CDR1 ENHRY and CDR2 SYGVKD come from the germline V gene. This CDR3 region has 15 residues. CDR3 sequence reads: CAISGWLAYSYEQYF. DNA for the CDR3: TGTGCCATCAGTGGTTGGCTAGCATACTCCTACGAGCAGTACTTC.

The chain has TRBV20-1 and TRBJ1-1; D ambiguous. The germline V gene has CDR1 DFQATT and CDR2 SNEGSKA (reference sequence). The CDR3 totals 11 residues. V lost 3 bases to trimming and J lost 5 bases, with 7 bases between them. The CDR3 region has the DNA TGCAGTGCTAGGGGGTGGACTGAAGCTTTCTTT. Translating gives CSARGWTEAFF.

V usage is TRBV4-1 and J usage is TRBJ2-1, with D possibly TRBD1 on 6 matching bases. This CDR3 comprises 15 residues. The ends were cut back, 0 bases at V and 8 bases at J, with 14 bases in the middle. CDR1 is MGHRA, CDR2 YSYEKL, per germline. CDR3 sequence: CASSQDRQQGHEQFF. DNA for the CDR3: TGCGCCAGCAGCCAAGACCGACAACAGGGACATGAGCAGTTCTTC.